These 22 T cell receptor beta chains came from one sample sequenced in a study of blood T cell repertoires in COVID-19. Produced via immunoSEQ multiplex PCR; TCRdb's table is partial and in-frame only. The sample consists of approximately 230,000 clones, about four fifths of them appearing once. Sequences were obtained from peripheral blood. The receptors here all came from a man older than 75 with acute or convalescent COVID-19.

J is TRBJ1-1 and V is TRBV23-1, with D hard to call. TRBV23-1 is an ORF, with its function uncertain. The V end lost 8 bases, the J end lost 7 bases, and 23 bases lay between the germline ends. This CDR3 spans 15 amino acids. In DNA, the CDR3 is TGCGCCAGCCTCCGAGGTCGGGGAAATTCTGGTGAAGCTTTCTTT. This sequence encodes CASLRGRGNSGEAFF.

The chain uses TRBV6-2 or TRBV6-3 and TRBJ1-5; perhaps TRBD1 as D (5 bases). Trimming removed 4 bases from V and 2 bases from J, with 15 bases in between. CDR1 MNHEY and CDR2 SVGEGT come from the germline V gene. This CDR3 has 16 residues. CDR3 nucleotide sequence: TGTGCCAGCAGTTCTAGGACACCCTCGGGCAATCAGCCCCAGCATTTT. Translated, it gives CASSSRTPSGNQPQHF.

The chain combines TRBV9 with TRBJ2-2; perhaps TRBD1 as D (5 bases). The CDR3 is 15 amino acids. Trimming cost V 4 bases and J 4 bases, with 14 bases left between them. Germline loops: CDR1 SGDLS, CDR2 YYNGEE. The CDR3 DNA is TGTGCCAGCAGCCCGTCAGCAGGGATCACCGGGGAGCTGTTTTTT. Its translation: CASSPSAGITGELFF.

The chain carries TRBV12-5 and TRBJ2-2, with TRBD1 matching over 7 bases. There are 16 residues in the CDR3. The trim removed 3 bases at V and 8 bases at J, leaving 12 bases unmatched. CDR1 is LGHNT and CDR2 is FRNRAP in the germline V gene. CDR3 region: CASGFHRTGGPGELFF. The DNA of the CDR3 is TGTGCTAGTGGTTTTCACAGGACAGGAGGACCTGGGGAGCTGTTTTTT.

J is TRBJ1-4 and V is TRBV5-6; 7 bases fit TRBD1. After removal of 3 bases from V and 8 bases from J, the junction contained 13 bases not matched to a gene. Germline lookup yields CDR1 SGHDT and CDR2 YYEEEE. The CDR3 covers 16 residues. This CDR3 is CASSSARQGIGEKLFF. In DNA form, the CDR3 reads TGTGCCAGCAGCTCCGCCAGACAGGGAATAGGGGAAAAACTGTTTTTT.

The V call is TRBV24-1, the J call TRBJ2-1; perhaps TRBD2 as D (5 bases). CDR3 length equals 14 residues. CDR1 is KGHDR, CDR2 SFDVKD, per germline. Trimming removed 3 bases at V and 6 bases at J, with 11 bases between. CDR3 in DNA: TGTGCCACCAGTGATCCGGGAAGGAGCAATGAGCAGTTCTTC. This codes for CATSDPGRSNEQFF.

This clone occurred a few times. The chain recombines TRBV4-2 with TRBJ2-1; 12 nucleotides align to TRBD2. Germline CDR1 LGHNA, CDR2 YNFKEQ. V lost 4 bases, J lost 3 bases, and 7 bases stayed unmatched. The CDR3 loop spans 17 amino acids. The CDR3 bases are TGTGCCAGCAGCCCACTAGCGGGAGGCCGGGGCTACAATGAGCAGTTCTTC. As protein: CASSPLAGGRGYNEQFF.

This clone was seen just once. The chain combines TRBV2 with TRBJ2-2; TRBD1 matches at 9 bases. Germline V gene sequence: CDR1 SNHLY, CDR2 FYNNEI. CDR3 size: 15 residues. V dropped 2 bases and J dropped 5; count of bases not matched to a gene: 3. In nucleotides, the CDR3 is TGTGCCAGCAGTGAAAACAGGGGGCGTACCGGGGAGCTGTTTTTT. The encoded protein is CASSENRGRTGELFF.

This clone has only a few counts. This sequence joins TRBV6-5 and TRBJ1-1; 7 bases agree with TRBD1. The CDR3 length is 15 residues. CDR1 is MNHEY, CDR2 SVGAGI, per germline. J gave up 4 bases and V 0 bases, and 5 bases lay outside the gene matches. The DNA of the CDR3 is TGTGCCAGCAGTTACTCGACACAGGGGACCACTGAAGCTTTCTTT. Translation gives CASSYSTQGTTEAFF.

The chain couples TRBV27 to TRBJ2-2; D unresolved. Germline V gene sequence: CDR1 MNHEY, CDR2 SMNVEV (reference sequence). V dropped 3 bases and J dropped 6 bases, with 11 bases sitting between them. This CDR3 is 14 amino acids long. The CDR3 DNA follows: TGTGCCAGCAGTTTGCAAAGACTGGCCGGGGAGCTGTTTTTT. Protein sequence: CASSLQRLAGELFF.

This chain joins TRBV3-1 (or the pseudogene TRBV3-2) and TRBJ1-1; no reliable D call. Germline-derived CDR1 and CDR2 are LGHDT and YNNKEL (reference sequence). Trimming left V 4 bases short and J 5 bases short, with 20 bases between. The CDR3 totals 16 residues. Here the CDR3 reads CASSPTRSGVGTEAFF. In nucleotides, the CDR3 is TGTGCCAGCAGCCCCACTAGGTCTGGGGTGGGGACTGAAGCTTTCTTT.

This clone was counted between two and nine times. This sequence joins TRBV24-1 and TRBJ1-3, with 7 positions matching TRBD1. This CDR3 spans 16 amino acids. Germline V gene data show CDR1 as KGHDR and CDR2 as SFDVKD. V lost 4 bases, J lost 0 bases, and 5 bases stayed unmatched. The CDR3 spells CATSDARTGSGNTIYF. CDR3 DNA sequence: TGTGCCACCAGTGACGCGAGGACAGGCTCTGGAAACACCATATATTTT.

V is TRBV28 and J is TRBJ1-5; 8 bases map to TRBD1. The ends lost 7 bases at V and 4 bases at J; junction bases unmatched: 3. The CDR3 has 13 amino acids. CDR1 MDHEN and CDR2 SYDVKM come from the germline V gene. The CDR3 loop reads CASTQGANQPQHF. In nucleotides, the CDR3 is TGTGCCAGCACCCAGGGGGCGAATCAGCCCCAGCATTTT.

The chain uses TRBV11-3 and TRBJ1-1; no firm D call. V lost 4 bases, J lost 1 base, and 7 bases lay in between. Germline values: CDR1 SGHNT, CDR2 YENEEA. This CDR3 has 13 amino acids. The CDR3 spells CASSSNRNTEAFF. DNA for the CDR3: TGTGCCAGCAGCTCGAACAGGAACACTGAAGCTTTCTTT. Full variable domain (missing parts from reference TRBV11-3 and TRBJ1-1): EAGVVQSPRYKIIEKKQPVAFWCNPISGHNTLYWYLQNLGQGPELLIRYENEEAVDDSQLPKDRFSAERLKGVDSTLKIQPAELGDSAVYLCASSSNRNTEAFFGQGTRLTVV.

A few counts support this clone. This rearrangement joins TRBV9 to TRBJ2-7, with 7 bases that match TRBD2. The V segment lost 4 bases and the J segment 6 bases; nucleotides outside the gene matches: 13. The CDR3 has 15 amino acids. Germline V gene sequence: CDR1 SGDLS, CDR2 YYNGEE. The CDR3 DNA follows: TGTGCCAGCAGCCCCCCTCCGGCAGGGACTACCGAGCAGTACTTC. Its protein is CASSPPPAGTTEQYF.

In DNA, the CDR3 is TGTGCCAGCAGTCCCGGACAGGGGATTCCTTACGAGCAGTACTTC. The encoded protein is CASSPGQGIPYEQYF. This chain uses TRBV11-2 with TRBJ2-7, with TRBD1 matching 9 bases. V shed 6 bases and J 4 bases; nucleotides not matched to a gene: 10. In germline, CDR1 is SGHAT, CDR2 FQNNGV. This CDR3 spans 15 amino acids. Combining the CDR3 with reference TRBV11-2 and TRBJ2-7 gives the whole variable domain EAGVAQSPRYKIIEKRQSVAFWCNPISGHATLYWYQQILGQGPKLLIQFQNNGVVDDSQLPKDRFSAERLKGVDSTLKIQPAKLEDSAVYLCASSPGQGIPYEQYFGPGTRLTVT.

The chain uses TRBV6-5 and TRBJ2-7, with TRBD1 matching over 7 bases. CDR3 size: 15 residues. Trimming took 2 bases from V and 6 from J; bases not matched to a gene: 10. Per the germline V gene, CDR1 is MNHEY and CDR2 is SVGAGI. Here the CDR3 reads CASSYPDRVSGEQYF. Written as DNA, the CDR3 is TGTGCCAGCAGTTACCCTGACAGGGTTAGTGGCGAGCAGTACTTC.

This chain connects TRBV12-5 to TRBJ2-2, with a tentative D call TRBD1 (5 bases). The CDR3 runs 14 residues. The germline V and J ends were trimmed by 8 bases and 2 bases, with 12 bases remaining between them. CDR1 is LGHNT and CDR2 is FRNRAP in the germline V gene. The CDR3 DNA follows: TGTGCTAGTTCCTTAACAGGTAACACCGGGGAGCTGTTTTTT. Its translation: CASSLTGNTGELFF.

This sequence joins TRBV2 and TRBJ2-1; 9 bases match TRBD2. The CDR3 is made up of 15 amino acids. Germline CDR1 reads SNHLY; CDR2 reads FYNNEI. Trimming cost V 4 bases and J 3 bases; bases outside gene matches: 4. CDR3 bases: TGTGCCAGCAGTGGGGGTAGCGGGAGCTACAATGAGCAGTTCTTC. Residues: CASSGGSGSYNEQFF. The full variable domain, its missing parts supplied by reference TRBV2 and TRBJ2-1, is EPEVTQTPSHQVTQMGQEVILRCVPISNHLYFYWYRQILGQKVEFLVSFYNNEISEKSEIFDDQFSVERPDGSNFTLKIRSTKLEDSAMYFCASSGGSGSYNEQFFGPGTRLTVL.

V is TRBV29-1 and J is TRBJ1-1; weak D call: TRBD1 (6 bases). Between the trimmed V and J ends, which lost 7 bases and 4 bases, there was a span of 19 bases. This CDR3 has 14 amino acids. In germline, CDR1 is SQVTM, CDR2 ANQGSEA. CDR3 amino acids: CSARGGWGPTEAFF. The CDR3 DNA reads as TGCAGCGCCAGGGGTGGATGGGGGCCCACTGAAGCTTTCTTT.

This rearrangement joins TRBV7-9 to TRBJ1-2; 11 bases line up with TRBD1. CDR3 length: 14 amino acids. V trimming: 5 bases; J trimming: 7 bases; junction bases outside the gene matches: 6. CDR1 and CDR2 (germline): SEHNR, FQNEAQ (reference sequence). The CDR3 nucleotides are TGTGCCAGCAGCCTTGGACAGGGGGCGGTTGGCTACACCTTC. Translating it yields CASSLGQGAVGYTF. Combining the CDR3 with reference TRBV7-9 and TRBJ1-2 gives the whole variable domain DTGVSQNPRHKITKRGQNVTFRCDPISEHNRLYWYRQTLGQGPEFLTYFQNEAQLEKSRLLSDRFSAERPKGSFSTLEIQRTEQGDSAMYLCASSLGQGAVGYTFGSGTRLTVV.

The chain couples TRBV5-1 to TRBJ2-1; maybe TRBD2 (5 bases). Germline-derived CDR1 and CDR2 are SGHRS and YFSETQ. Trimming removed 4 bases at V and 4 bases at J, with 12 bases between. The CDR3 consists of 14 residues. The CDR3 DNA sequence: TGCGCCAGCAGCGGAGGACCTATTTACAATGAGCAGTTCTTC. It is translated as CASSGGPIYNEQFF.